This entry lists 13 T cell receptor beta chains sequenced from one sample in a study of T cell responses to AZD1222 COVID-19 vaccine. Profiling relied on immunoSEQ multiplex PCR, and the TCRdb table lists in-frame clones only, not all of them. This sample has some 130,000 clones, with 70% to 90% found just once. The specimen was peripheral blood, collected on day 0 of AZD1222 vaccination. Receptors were obtained from an adult in good health.

The chain recombines TRBV7-8 with TRBJ1-1, with D uncertain. Per the germline V gene, CDR1 is SGHVS and CDR2 is FQNEAQ. The length of the CDR3 is 14 residues. Trimming left V 2 bases short and J 0 bases short, with 7 bases between. The CDR3 DNA reads as TGTGCCAGCAGCTTACTCGGTTTGAACACTGAAGCTTTCTTT. The encoded protein is CASSLLGLNTEAFF.

This chain links TRBV30 with TRBJ1-5, with D possibly being TRBD1 (5 bases). Trimming took 0 bases from V and 3 from J, leaving 9 bases between them. This CDR3 is built from 14 residues. Germline CDR1 GTSNPN, CDR2 SVGIG (reference sequence). The CDR3 spells CAWSVGAANQPQHF. The CDR3 DNA reads as TGTGCCTGGAGTGTAGGGGCCGCCAATCAGCCCCAGCATTTT.

The chain has TRBV24-1 and TRBJ2-3; no definite D call. Trimming stripped 1 base from V and 0 bases from J, with 7 bases between. Germline V gene data show CDR1 as KGHDR and CDR2 as SFDVKD. The CDR3 consists of 15 residues. Here the CDR3 DNA reads TGTGCCACCAGTGATTTTGCGATAAGCACAGATACGCAGTATTTT. Translating it yields CATSDFAISTDTQYF.

The CDR3 loop reads CAISESVRQDREKLFF. The CDR3 DNA reads as TGTGCCATCAGTGAGTCGGTAAGACAGGACCGTGAAAAACTGTTTTTT. This chain uses TRBV10-3 with TRBJ1-4, with a tentative D call TRBD1 (6 bases). This CDR3 has 16 amino acids. Trimming shortened V by 0 bases and J by 7 bases, and 15 bases separated the two germline ends. The germline V gene encodes CDR1 ENHRY and CDR2 SYGVKD.

The chain uses TRBV4-1 and TRBJ1-1, with D possibly being TRBD1 (6 bases). The V end lost 1 base, the J end lost 6 bases, and 15 bases lay between the germline ends. CDR1 is MGHRA and CDR2 is YSYEKL in the germline V gene. CDR3 length: 15 amino acids. The CDR3 DNA follows: TGCGCCAGCAGCCAAGTCCGGACAGAGATCTCTGAAGCTTTCTTT. Protein sequence: CASSQVRTEISEAFF.

The V and J genes are TRBV7-9 and TRBJ2-7; D possibly corresponds to TRBD2 (8 bases). CDR1 SEHNR and CDR2 FQNEAQ come from the germline V gene (reference sequence). Trimming removed 7 bases at V and 6 bases at J, with 28 bases between. The CDR3 contains 17 residues. DNA of the CDR3: TGTGCCAGCACCTCCCAGGCAGGGGGATTCGGGAGGGGCGAGCAGTACTTC. Protein: CASTSQAGGFGRGEQYF.

The rearrangement links TRBV28 to TRBJ2-7; tentatively, D is TRBD1 (5 bases). Trimming took 7 bases from V and 8 from J, leaving 18 bases between them. This CDR3 has 13 residues. Germline assignment: CDR1 MDHEN and CDR2 SYDVKM. CDR3 coding DNA: TGTGCCAGCATAGGGGTTAATGCCATGCAGCAGTACTTC. Translated: CASIGVNAMQQYF.

This clone appeared once. The chain joins TRBV30 to TRBJ2-7; 13 bases fit TRBD2. CDR1 and CDR2 (germline): GTSNPN, SVGIG (reference sequence). The V and J ends lost 0 bases and 1 base, in that order; junction bases with no gene match: 6. There are 17 residues in the CDR3. CDR3 DNA: TGTGCCTGGAGTGTAGGTTTGGGACTAGCGGGATCCTACGAGCAGTACTTC. Residues: CAWSVGLGLAGSYEQYF.

The V call is TRBV2, the J call TRBJ2-7; D might be TRBD1 (6 bases). CDR1 is SNHLY, CDR2 FYNNEI, per germline. Trimming left V 1 base short and J 4 bases short, with 14 bases between. The length of the CDR3 is 15 residues. The CDR3 sequence: CASSEVPGTQYEQYF. As DNA, the CDR3 is TGTGCCAGCAGTGAAGTTCCCGGGACACAGTACGAGCAGTACTTC.

This clone has a single count. The chain recombines TRBV7-9 with TRBJ2-5, with 11 bases that match TRBD2. CDR1 and CDR2 from the germline V gene are SEHNR and FQNEAQ (reference sequence). CDR3 length: 20 amino acids. The J segment lost 3 bases and the V segment lost 7 bases, leaving 22 bases of the junction unmatched. The CDR3 bases are TGTGCCAGCACCGTCGTGGGAGTAGCGGGAGGGCCGGGGCTAGAAGAGACCCAGTACTTC. As protein: CASTVVGVAGGPGLEETQYF.

This clone has just one count. V gene TRBV24-1 combines with J gene TRBJ1-2; tentatively, D is TRBD1 (5 bases). This CDR3 spans 13 amino acids. Trimming shortened V by 1 base and J by 5 bases, and 7 bases separated the two germline ends. Germline loops: CDR1 KGHDR, CDR2 SFDVKD. The CDR3 is CATSDFGTYGYTF. The CDR3 DNA reads as TGTGCCACCAGTGATTTCGGGACGTATGGCTACACCTTC.

CDR3 nucleotides: TGTGCCAGCAGGGCAGGGGCGGTACCTGAAGCTTTCTTT. Its protein product is CASRAGAVPEAFF. V is TRBV28 and J is TRBJ1-1; tentatively, D is TRBD1 (6 bases). The CDR3 length is 13 residues. Trimming took 6 bases from V and 6 from J, leaving 14 bases between them. In germline, CDR1 is MDHEN, CDR2 SYDVKM. The full variable domain, in which reference TRBV28 and TRBJ1-1 provide the parts outside the CDR3, is DVKVTQSSRYLVKRTGEKVFLECVQDMDHENMFWYRQDPGLGLRLIYFSYDVKMKEKGDIPEGYSVSREKKERFSLILESASTNQTSMYLCASRAGAVPEAFFGQGTRLTVV.

V usage is TRBV14 and J usage is TRBJ1-2; tentative D call: TRBD1 (5 bases). The CDR3 consists of 15 residues. Germline V gene lookup returns CDR1 SGHDN and CDR2 FVKESK. With 0 bases removed from V and 5 bases from J, the gap between germline ends came to 13 bases. CDR3 amino acids: CASSQDLGQNYGYTF. CDR3 bases: TGTGCCAGCAGCCAAGATTTGGGGCAGAATTATGGCTACACCTTC. The entire variable domain, with the rest obtained from reference TRBV14 and TRBJ1-2, is as follows: EAGVTQFPSHSVIEKGQTVTLRCDPISGHDNLYWYRRVMGKEIKFLLHFVKESKQDESGMPNNRFLAERTGGTYSTLKVQPAELEDSGVYFCASSQDLGQNYGYTFGSGTRLTVV.